The 14 T cell receptor beta chains below come from one sample, sequenced in a study of sequential checkpoint blockade in melanoma. Method: immunoSEQ multiplex PCR; TCRdb's copy keeps in-frame clones and lacks some. The sample has tens of thousands of clones, around 80% seen once. Treatment specified: randomized to nivolumab then ipilimumab (arm A) or the reverse (arm B). Sequenced here: CD8+ T cells sorted from blood (inferred from file names), sampled from a patient given nivolumab and ipilimumab in sequence. These TCRs come from a human donor with melanoma.

The chain joins TRBV28 to TRBJ1-5; the D is unclear. Trimming cost V 3 bases and J 2 bases, with 8 bases left between them. CDR1 is MDHEN, CDR2 SYDVKM, per germline. The CDR3 runs 14 residues. The CDR3 sequence is CASSFTHGNQPQHF. CDR3 nucleotide sequence: TGTGCCAGCAGTTTTACACACGGCAATCAGCCCCAGCATTTT.

V usage is TRBV7-2 and J usage is TRBJ2-3, with 8 bases aligning to TRBD2. With V trimmed by 8 bases and J by 0 bases, 10 bases remained unmatched. Germline values: CDR1 SGHTA, CDR2 FQGNSA. This CDR3 is 16 amino acids long. The CDR3 protein is CASVPPGGRSTDTQYF. CDR3 bases: TGTGCCAGCGTACCTCCGGGCGGGAGGAGCACAGATACGCAGTATTTT. Full variable domain (remainder filled in from reference TRBV7-2 and TRBJ2-3): GAGVSQSPSNKVTEKGKDVELRCDPISGHTALYWYRQSLGQGLEFLIYFQGNSAPDKSGLPSDRFSAERTGGSVSTLTIQRTQQEDSAVYLCASVPPGGRSTDTQYFGPGTRLTVL.

The chain uses TRBV10-3 and TRBJ1-1, with D possibly matching TRBD1 (6 bases). The CDR3 has 14 amino acids. Trimming removed 8 bases at V and 0 bases at J, with 13 bases between. CDR1 and CDR2 from the germline V gene are ENHRY and SYGVKD. This chain's CDR3 is CAIRQGFMNTEAFF. The CDR3 DNA follows: TGTGCCATCCGGCAGGGGTTCATGAACACTGAAGCTTTCTTT.

The rearrangement uses TRBV5-8 and TRBJ2-1; 8 bases agree with TRBD2. The germline V gene has CDR1 SGHTS and CDR2 YDEGEE. The trim removed 0 bases at V and 6 bases at J, leaving 5 bases unmatched. This CDR3 is built from 15 residues. The CDR3 region is CASSLEGLGGNEQFF. CDR3 nucleotide sequence: TGTGCCAGCAGCTTGGAGGGACTAGGAGGCAATGAGCAGTTCTTC.

The chain uses TRBV19 and TRBJ2-1; weak D call: TRBD2 (5 bases). Trimming took 7 bases from V and 4 from J, leaving 14 bases between them. Germline assignment: CDR1 LNHDA and CDR2 SQIVND (reference sequence). The CDR3 covers 14 residues. The CDR3 nucleotides are TGTGCCAGTACCCAGGACTGGCTATACAATGAGCAGTTCTTC. This translates into CASTQDWLYNEQFF.

The V call is TRBV6-5, the J call TRBJ1-5; D ambiguous. Germline values: CDR1 MNHEY, CDR2 SVGAGI. The germline V and J ends were trimmed by 2 bases and 1 base, with 6 bases remaining between them. The CDR3 loop spans 14 amino acids. CDR3: CASSYANSNQPQHF. The CDR3 region has the DNA TGTGCCAGCAGTTACGCTAACAGCAATCAGCCCCAGCATTTT.

The V call is TRBV7-2, the J call TRBJ1-1; D is perhaps TRBD1 (6 bases). Germline values: CDR1 SGHTA, CDR2 FQGNSA. There are 13 residues in the CDR3. V shed 6 bases and J shed 4 bases, with 12 bases lying between them. As DNA, the CDR3 is TGTGCCAGCAGATTGCAGGGGAGCACTGAAGCTTTCTTT. As protein: CASRLQGSTEAFF. The full variable domain, its missing parts supplied by reference TRBV7-2 and TRBJ1-1, is GAGVSQSPSNKVTEKGKDVELRCDPISGHTALYWYRQSLGQGLEFLIYFQGNSAPDKSGLPSDRFSAERTGGSVSTLTIQRTQQEDSAVYLCASRLQGSTEAFFGQGTRLTVV.

V usage is TRBV4-3 and J usage is TRBJ2-1, with 9 bases aligning to TRBD2. Losses at the gene ends were 0 bases for V and 8 bases for J; bases not matched to a gene: 8. The CDR3 runs 16 residues. CDR1 is LGHNA and CDR2 is YSLEER in the germline V gene. This CDR3 is CASSQDGREGRYEQFF. CDR3 DNA sequence: TGCGCCAGCAGCCAAGATGGGCGGGAGGGCCGGTATGAGCAGTTCTTC.

V usage is TRBV29-1 and J usage is TRBJ2-5; TRBD2 might be the D (6 bases). Germline loops: CDR1 SQVTM, CDR2 ANQGSEA. V was pared by 6 bases and J by 5 bases, with 13 bases between. The CDR3 has 12 residues. CDR3 amino acids: CSVSTGAETQYF. The CDR3 bases are TGCAGCGTATCGACGGGAGCGGAGACCCAGTACTTC.

This rearrangement joins TRBV6-1 to TRBJ1-1; 10 bases are shared with TRBD1. The ends lost 2 bases at V and 4 bases at J; junction bases unmatched: 7. From germline, CDR1 is MNHNS and CDR2 SASEGT. This CDR3 spans 16 amino acids. The CDR3 loop reads CASSERRQGAVTEAFF. The CDR3, as DNA: TGTGCCAGCAGTGAAAGGAGACAGGGGGCCGTCACTGAAGCTTTCTTT.

The chain joins TRBV28 to TRBJ2-7; 7 nucleotides align to TRBD1. V lost 3 bases to trimming and J lost 0 bases; unmatched junction nucleotides: 5. Germline CDR1 MDHEN, CDR2 SYDVKM. This CDR3 comprises 15 residues. CDR3 in amino acids: CASSFPGGSSYEQYF. The CDR3 DNA reads as TGTGCCAGCAGTTTCCCAGGGGGAAGCTCCTACGAGCAGTACTTC.

J is TRBJ2-2 and V is TRBV12-5, with 12 bases identical to TRBD1. V was clipped by 6 bases and J by 3 bases; unmatched bases: 14. This CDR3 has 19 residues. Germline V gives CDR1 LGHNT, CDR2 FRNRAP. CDR3 nucleotides: TGTGCTAGTGGCCCTGGGACAGGGGGCCTGTTATTAGACACCGGGGAGCTGTTTTTT. Residues: CASGPGTGGLLLDTGELFF. Combining the CDR3 with reference TRBV12-5 and TRBJ2-2 gives the whole variable domain DARVTQTPRHKVTEMGQEVTMRCQPILGHNTVFWYRQTMMQGLELLAYFRNRAPLDDSGMPKDRFSAEMPDATLATLKIQPSEPRDSAVYFCASGPGTGGLLLDTGELFFGEGSRLTVL.

This clone was counted once. The chain uses TRBV6-1 and TRBJ2-7; possible D gene TRBD2, 5 bases. Trimming took off 3 bases at V and 5 bases at J, with 29 bases between the two ends. The CDR3 sequence is 19 residues long. Germline V gives CDR1 MNHNS, CDR2 SASEGT. The CDR3 DNA is TGTGCCAGCAGTGAGTTCGTTGGAGGTGGCCTACGGCAGACCCACGAGCAGTACTTC. Its translation: CASSEFVGGGLRQTHEQYF.

The chain uses TRBV5-1 and TRBJ1-2, with TRBD1 matching 9 bases. The CDR3 contains 15 residues. V was pared by 0 bases and J by 9 bases, with 9 bases of the junction left unmatched. The germline V gene has CDR1 SGHRS and CDR2 YFSETQ. The CDR3 sequence is CASSLVGQGTSSYTF. The CDR3 bases are TGCGCCAGCAGCTTGGTAGGACAGGGGACTTCCAGCTACACCTTC.